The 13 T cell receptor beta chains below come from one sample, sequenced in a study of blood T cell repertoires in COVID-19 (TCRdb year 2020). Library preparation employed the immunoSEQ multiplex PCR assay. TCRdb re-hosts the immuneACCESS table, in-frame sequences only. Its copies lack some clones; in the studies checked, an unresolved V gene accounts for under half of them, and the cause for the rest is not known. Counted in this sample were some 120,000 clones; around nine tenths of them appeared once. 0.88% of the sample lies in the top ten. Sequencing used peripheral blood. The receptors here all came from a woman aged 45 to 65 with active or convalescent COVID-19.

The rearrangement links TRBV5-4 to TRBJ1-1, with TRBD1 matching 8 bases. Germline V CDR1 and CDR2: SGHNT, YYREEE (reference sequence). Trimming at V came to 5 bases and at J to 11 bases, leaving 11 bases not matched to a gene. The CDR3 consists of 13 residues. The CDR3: CASRSGTGGTAFF. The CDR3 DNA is TGTGCCAGCAGAAGTGGGACAGGAGGGACGGCTTTCTTT.

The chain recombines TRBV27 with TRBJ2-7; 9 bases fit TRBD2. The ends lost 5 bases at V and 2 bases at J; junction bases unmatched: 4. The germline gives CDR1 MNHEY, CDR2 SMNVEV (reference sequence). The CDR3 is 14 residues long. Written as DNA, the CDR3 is TGTGCCAGCAGTGTAGCGGGAGAGGCCTACGAGCAGTACTTC. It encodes CASSVAGEAYEQYF.

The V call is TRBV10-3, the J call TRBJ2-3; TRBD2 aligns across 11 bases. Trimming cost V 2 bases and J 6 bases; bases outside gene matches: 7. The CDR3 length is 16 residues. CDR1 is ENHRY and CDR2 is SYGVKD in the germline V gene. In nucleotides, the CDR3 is TGTGCCATCAGTGAGACTAGCGGGAGACTAGGGGATACGCAGTATTTT. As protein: CAISETSGRLGDTQYF.

The CDR3 region has the DNA TGTGCCAGCAGCTTCCAGCGTGAGTACTACGAGCAGTACTTC. Translation: CASSFQREYYEQYF. V gene TRBV11-2 combines with J gene TRBJ2-7; no firm D call. The CDR3 is made up of 14 amino acids. Germline values: CDR1 SGHAT, CDR2 FQNNGV. V lost 3 bases, J lost 3 bases, and 12 bases lay in between.

The CDR3 nucleotides are TGTGCCAGCAGTGTCCTGACAGGGTTTGGAAACACCATATATTTT. Protein product: CASSVLTGFGNTIYF. The V gene is TRBV28, the J gene TRBJ1-3, with 7 positions matching TRBD1. The CDR3 is 15 residues long. Trimming removed 5 bases from V and 3 bases from J; junction bases left unmatched: 7. Germline-derived CDR1 and CDR2 are MDHEN and SYDVKM.

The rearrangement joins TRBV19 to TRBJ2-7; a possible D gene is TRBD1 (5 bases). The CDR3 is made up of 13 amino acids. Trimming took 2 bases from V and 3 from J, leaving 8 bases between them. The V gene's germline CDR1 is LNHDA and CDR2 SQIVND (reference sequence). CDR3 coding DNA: TGTGCCAGTAGTATAACCAGGGACTACGAGCAGTACTTC. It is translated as CASSITRDYEQYF.

CDR3 amino acids: CAIKSDRSYEQYF. The CDR3, as DNA: TGTGCCATCAAATCGGACAGGAGCTACGAGCAGTACTTC. This chain joins TRBV10-3 and TRBJ2-7, with 7 bases identical to TRBD1. The CDR3 has 13 amino acids. Germline V gives CDR1 ENHRY, CDR2 SYGVKD. Trimming cost V 7 bases and J 3 bases; bases outside gene matches: 6.

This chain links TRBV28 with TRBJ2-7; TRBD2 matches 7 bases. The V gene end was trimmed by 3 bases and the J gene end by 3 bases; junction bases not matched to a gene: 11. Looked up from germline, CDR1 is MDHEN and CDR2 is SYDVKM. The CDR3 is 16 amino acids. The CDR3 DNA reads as TGTGCCAGCAGTTTTTTGACTAGCCCCGAAATCTACGAGCAGTACTTC. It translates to CASSFLTSPEIYEQYF. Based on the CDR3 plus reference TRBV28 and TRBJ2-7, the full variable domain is DVKVTQSSRYLVKRTGEKVFLECVQDMDHENMFWYRQDPGLGLRLIYFSYDVKMKEKGDIPEGYSVSREKKERFSLILESASTNQTSMYLCASSFLTSPEIYEQYFGPGTRLTVT.

The CDR3 sequence is CASRRQGDEKLFF. In nucleotides, the CDR3 is TGTGCCAGCAGGAGACAGGGTGATGAAAAACTGTTTTTT. The chain recombines TRBV28 with TRBJ1-4; 7 bases fit TRBD1. The J segment lost 6 bases and the V segment lost 6 bases, leaving 4 bases of the junction unmatched. Germline-derived CDR1 and CDR2 are MDHEN and SYDVKM. The CDR3 totals 13 residues.

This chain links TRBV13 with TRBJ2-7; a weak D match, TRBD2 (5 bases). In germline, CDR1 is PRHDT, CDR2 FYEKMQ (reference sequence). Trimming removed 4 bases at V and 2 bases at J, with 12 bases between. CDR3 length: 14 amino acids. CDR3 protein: CASSSTSTPYEQYF. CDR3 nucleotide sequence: TGTGCCAGCAGCTCTACTAGTACCCCCTACGAGCAGTACTTC.

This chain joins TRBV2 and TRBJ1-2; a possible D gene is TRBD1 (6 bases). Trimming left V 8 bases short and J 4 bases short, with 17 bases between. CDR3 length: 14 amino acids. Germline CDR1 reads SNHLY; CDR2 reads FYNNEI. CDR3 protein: CASGHRDDGYGYTF. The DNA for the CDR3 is TGTGCCAGCGGACACAGGGATGACGGCTATGGCTACACCTTC.

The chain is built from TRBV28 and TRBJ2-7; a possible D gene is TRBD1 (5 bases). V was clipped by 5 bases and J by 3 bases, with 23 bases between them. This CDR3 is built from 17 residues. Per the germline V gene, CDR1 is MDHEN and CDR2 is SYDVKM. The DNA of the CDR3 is TGTGCCAGCAGTCCCCCGAGGCAGGGCGGCGGTCTCTACGAGCAGTACTTC. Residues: CASSPPRQGGGLYEQYF.

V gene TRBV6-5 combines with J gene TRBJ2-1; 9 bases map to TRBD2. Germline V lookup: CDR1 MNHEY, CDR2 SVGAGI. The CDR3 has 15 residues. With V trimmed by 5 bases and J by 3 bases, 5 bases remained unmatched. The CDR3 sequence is CASSRLADYYNEQFF. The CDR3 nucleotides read TGTGCCAGCAGTAGACTAGCGGATTACTACAATGAGCAGTTCTTC.